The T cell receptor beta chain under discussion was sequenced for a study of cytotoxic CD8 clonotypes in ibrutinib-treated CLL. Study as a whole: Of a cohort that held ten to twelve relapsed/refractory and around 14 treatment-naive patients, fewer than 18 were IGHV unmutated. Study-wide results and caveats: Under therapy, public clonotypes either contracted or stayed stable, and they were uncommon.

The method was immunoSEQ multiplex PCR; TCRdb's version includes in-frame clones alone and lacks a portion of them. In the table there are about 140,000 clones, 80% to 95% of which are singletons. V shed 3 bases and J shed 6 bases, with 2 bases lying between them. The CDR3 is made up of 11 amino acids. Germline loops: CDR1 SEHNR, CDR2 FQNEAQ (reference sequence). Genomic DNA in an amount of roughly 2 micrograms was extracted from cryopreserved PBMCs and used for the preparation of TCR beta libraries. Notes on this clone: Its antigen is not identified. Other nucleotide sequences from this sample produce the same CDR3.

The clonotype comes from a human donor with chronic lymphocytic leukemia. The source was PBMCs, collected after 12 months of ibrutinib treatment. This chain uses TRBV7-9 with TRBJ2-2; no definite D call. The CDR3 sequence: CASSFPGELFF. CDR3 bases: TGTGCCAGCAGCTTTCCCGGGGAGCTGTTTTTT.